This entry concerns a single T cell receptor (beta chain). Its antigen is not known. Donors had nominal health at sampling but likely had unrecorded immune exposures. Germline V gene data show CDR1 as MDHEN and CDR2 as SYDVKM. The CDR3 spans 14 residues. The V gene end was trimmed by 9 bases and the J gene end by 4 bases; junction bases not matched to a gene: 9. PCR amplification relied on 60 Vbeta primers (plus 13 Jbeta primers). Authors' analysis steps: As a later analysis found, there were approximately 80 million unique TCR beta chains, of which roughly 11 million were shared. Clones were read by immunoSEQ multiplex PCR, and TCRdb kept only the in-frame ones, dropping some. The DNA gave D and trimming, while V, J and clone size come from that table. The data show more than 95,000 clones, around three quarters seen once. The data were obtained in a study of cytomegalovirus exposure and HLA in healthy donors.

Study-wide results and limits: The authors later found HLA-associated TCR beta chains more clonally expanded than equally common others. Links to common viral pathogens appeared, in a later analysis, for several of the most significant clusters.

Input material: PBMCs. This clonotype originated in a man under 40 in good health and CMV-seropositive. The chain joins TRBV28 to TRBJ1-1; 9 nucleotides line up with TRBD1. The CDR3 coding sequence is TGTGCCAGTTTTGCGGGACAGGGATCCACTGAAGCTTTCTTT. Protein sequence: CASFAGQGSTEAFF.